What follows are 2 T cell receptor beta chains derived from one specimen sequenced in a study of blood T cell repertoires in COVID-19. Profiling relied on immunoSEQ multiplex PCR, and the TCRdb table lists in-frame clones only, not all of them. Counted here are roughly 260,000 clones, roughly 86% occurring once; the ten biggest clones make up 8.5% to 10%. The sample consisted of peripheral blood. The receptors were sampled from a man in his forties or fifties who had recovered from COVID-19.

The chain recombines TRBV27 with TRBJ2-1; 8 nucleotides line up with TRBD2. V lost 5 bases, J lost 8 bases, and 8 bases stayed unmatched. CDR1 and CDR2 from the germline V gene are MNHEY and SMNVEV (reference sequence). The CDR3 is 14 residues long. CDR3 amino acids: CASSRTGTRYEQFF. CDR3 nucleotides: TGTGCCAGCAGTCGTACCGGGACTAGATATGAGCAGTTCTTC.

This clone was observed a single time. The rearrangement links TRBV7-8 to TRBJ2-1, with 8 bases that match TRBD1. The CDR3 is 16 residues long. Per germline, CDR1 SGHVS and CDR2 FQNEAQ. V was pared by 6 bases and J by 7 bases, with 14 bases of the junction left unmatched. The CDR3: CASRGSVQGVGNEQFF. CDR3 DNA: TGTGCCAGCAGGGGTAGTGTACAGGGGGTGGGGAATGAGCAGTTCTTC.